These 8 T cell receptor beta chains originate from one sample sequenced in a study of cytomegalovirus exposure and HLA in healthy donors. The PCR ran on 60 Vbeta and 13 Jbeta primers. The table came from immunoSEQ multiplex PCR; TCRdb's copy has only in-frame clones and leaves some out. This sample has some 170,000 clones, with 82% found just once. The sequenced sample consisted of PBMCs. These receptors originate from a man over 45 in good health and CMV-seropositive.

This clone was seen a few times. This chain links TRBV5-1 with TRBJ2-7; 12 nucleotides agree with TRBD1. Unmatched junction bases numbered 5, after V lost 8 bases and J lost 2 bases. CDR3 length: 14 residues. Germline V gives CDR1 SGHRS, CDR2 YFSETQ. CDR3 sequence (DNA): TGCGCCAGTACCGGGACAGGGGGCCCCTACGAGCAGTACTTC. Encoded protein: CASTGTGGPYEQYF.

The chain has TRBV19 and TRBJ1-1; D gene uncertain. The CDR3 has 14 amino acids. Germline V gives CDR1 LNHDA, CDR2 SQIVND (reference sequence). The ends were cut back, 3 bases at V and 0 bases at J, with 8 bases in the middle. The CDR3 DNA reads TGTGCCAGTAGTATGATTACAATGAACACTGAAGCTTTCTTT. This gives the protein CASSMITMNTEAFF.

This sequence joins TRBV5-1 and TRBJ1-2; D perhaps matches TRBD1 (5 bases). The CDR3 sequence is 15 residues long. CDR1 is SGHRS and CDR2 is YFSETQ in the germline V gene. The V gene lost 0 bases and the J gene lost 3 bases, with 12 bases spanning the gap. This CDR3 reads CASSLVGDFDYGYTF. CDR3 sequence (DNA): TGCGCCAGCAGCTTGGTAGGGGACTTCGACTATGGCTACACCTTC.

In this sample, this clone turned up many times. This rearrangement joins TRBV5-6 to TRBJ2-1, with D possibly matching TRBD2 (5 bases). The CDR3 is 16 amino acids. V was shortened by 1 base and J by 0 bases, with 11 bases between the two germline ends. The germline CDR1 and CDR2 sequences are SGHDT and YYEEEE. CDR3 sequence reads: CASSLWSGGSYNEQFF. The CDR3 coding sequence is TGTGCCAGCAGCTTGTGGAGCGGAGGCTCCTACAATGAGCAGTTCTTC.

This clone was observed a few times. V is TRBV9 and J is TRBJ2-2; perhaps TRBD1 as D (6 bases). V was shortened by 0 bases and J by 0 bases, with 9 bases between the two germline ends. Germline loops: CDR1 SGDLS, CDR2 YYNGEE. CDR3 length equals 16 residues. DNA of the CDR3: TGTGCCAGCAGCGTAGCCGGGACAACGAACACCGGGGAGCTGTTTTTT. This gives the protein CASSVAGTTNTGELFF.

Comment on this clone: An end of the junction differs from the germline gene, which may be a read error. This sequence joins TRBV19 and TRBJ2-7, with a tentative D call TRBD1 (6 bases). Germline V gene sequence: CDR1 LNHDA, CDR2 SQIVND (reference sequence). The CDR3 runs to 13 residues. The CDR3 is CASSSPGHQGMDF. The CDR3 coding sequence is TGTGCCAGTAGTTCACCGGGACACCAAGGTATGGACTTC.

The genes are TRBV30 and TRBJ2-5, with D perhaps matching TRBD1 (5 bases). CDR1 is GTSNPN and CDR2 is SVGIG in the germline V gene (reference sequence). The CDR3 contains 12 residues. V was clipped by 2 bases and J by 5 bases, with 9 bases between them. The CDR3: CAWSSSGETQYF. The CDR3 nucleotides are TGTGCCTGGAGTTCTTCAGGGGAGACCCAGTACTTC. The full variable domain, its missing parts supplied by reference TRBV30 and TRBJ2-5, is SQTIHQWPATLVQPVGSPLSLECTVEGTSNPNLYWYRQAAGRGLQLLFYSVGIGQISSEVPQNLSASRPQDRQFILSSKKLLLSDSGFYLCAWSSSGETQYFGPGTRLLVL.

The CDR3 reads CASSQMGTGFNSPLHF. The CDR3 region has the DNA TGTGCCAGCAGCCAAATGGGGACAGGGTTTAATTCACCCCTCCACTTT. The genes are TRBV14 and TRBJ1-6, with 9 bases that match TRBD1. This CDR3 has 16 amino acids. V shed 2 bases and J 6 bases; nucleotides not matched to a gene: 5. From germline, CDR1 is SGHDN and CDR2 FVKESK.